This entry lists 10 T cell receptor beta chains sequenced from one sample in a study of shared clonotypes between healthy human individuals. Profiled with immunoSEQ multiplex PCR; TCRdb holds only in-frame clones, not every one. The sample shows 2.5 million or so clones, around nine tenths of them seen only once. Sequencing was carried out using naive CD4+ T cells sorted from blood. Stated subset: CD45RA+ positively selected. All receptors derive from a man aged 18 to 30 in good health.

Of note for this clone: The sample has other DNA sequences that encode this CDR3 too. The rearrangement uses TRBV5-1 and TRBJ2-7; D is uncertain. V dropped 3 bases and J dropped 5 bases, with 9 bases sitting between them. This CDR3 comprises 12 residues. Germline CDR1 reads SGHRS; CDR2 reads YFSETQ. The CDR3 DNA is TGCGCCAGCAGCTCCCAAGGCGACGAGCAGTACTTC. Translating it yields CASSSQGDEQYF.

This chain joins TRBV5-1 and TRBJ1-2, with D unclear. The length of the CDR3 is 14 residues. Germline loops: CDR1 SGHRS, CDR2 YFSETQ. Deletions cut 0 bases from V and 4 bases from J, with 10 bases between. The CDR3 sequence is CASSLEPSSYGYTF. CDR3 sequence (DNA): TGCGCCAGCAGCTTGGAGCCCTCTAGCTATGGCTACACCTTC.

This chain links TRBV19 with TRBJ1-4; 9 bases map to TRBD1. V was clipped by 7 bases and J by 3 bases; unmatched bases: 3. The CDR3 is 14 residues long. CDR1 and CDR2 (germline): LNHDA, SQIVND (reference sequence). The CDR3 spells CASTRTGANEKLFF. DNA for the CDR3: TGTGCCAGTACCCGGACAGGGGCTAATGAAAAACTGTTTTTT.

A few counts support this clone. The rearrangement joins TRBV21-1 to TRBJ2-4; TRBD2, the table's D call, was not compared with the DNA. TRBV21-1 is tagged as a pseudogene. CDR3 length: 11 amino acids. The CDR3 DNA reads as TGTGCCAGCAGCAAGGTTGAGGAACGGTACTTC. It yields the protein CASSKVEERYF.

The sample holds one count of this clone. The gene calls are TRBV5-4 and TRBJ2-6; possible D gene TRBD2, 5 bases. CDR1 SGHNT and CDR2 YYREEE come from the germline V gene (reference sequence). V was cut by 0 bases and J by 2 bases, with 9 bases left in between. The CDR3 runs to 16 residues. The CDR3 nucleotides read TGTGCCAGCAGCTTGGACGGGAAAACTGGGGCCAACGTCCTGACTTTC. Protein sequence: CASSLDGKTGANVLTF. The variable domain in full, completed from reference TRBV5-4 and TRBJ2-6, reads ETGVTQSPTHLIKTRGQQVTLRCSSQSGHNTVSWYQQALGQGPQFIFQYYREEENGRGNFPPRFSGLQFPNYSSELNVNALELDDSALYLCASSLDGKTGANVLTFGAGSRLTVL.

The rearrangement uses TRBV6-1 and TRBJ1-1, with a possible D match to TRBD1 (6 bases). The germline V gene has CDR1 MNHNS and CDR2 SASEGT. The length of the CDR3 is 13 residues. Trimming stripped 11 bases from V and 5 bases from J, with 18 bases between. The CDR3 loop is CACNLGGRTEAFF. The CDR3 DNA follows: TGTGCCTGCAACCTGGGGGGCCGGACTGAAGCTTTCTTT.

The table lists this clone with a count of one. This chain joins TRBV28 and TRBJ2-5; D is uncertain. Germline V gene lookup returns CDR1 MDHEN and CDR2 SYDVKM. Trimming stripped 5 bases from V and 5 bases from J, with 12 bases between. The CDR3 is 13 residues long. CDR3 nucleotides: TGTGCCAGCAGTCAAGGGCCTCAGGAGACCCAGTACTTC. Translation gives CASSQGPQETQYF.

The gene calls are TRBV5-6 and TRBJ2-4; D ambiguous. V was shortened by 2 bases and J by 0 bases, with 9 bases between the two germline ends. Germline V lookup: CDR1 SGHDT, CDR2 YYEEEE. This CDR3 is 15 amino acids long. CDR3 region: CASSLWELAKNIQYF. The DNA for the CDR3 is TGTGCCAGCAGCTTATGGGAATTAGCCAAAAACATTCAGTACTTC.

The chain joins TRBV9 to TRBJ1-3, with 7 bases fitting TRBD1. The CDR3 extends over 15 amino acids. Germline assignment: CDR1 SGDLS and CDR2 YYNGEE. V was clipped by 0 bases and J by 6 bases; unmatched bases: 6. The CDR3 DNA reads as TGTGCCAGCAGCGTAGGGGAGGGGGCCATAAACACCATATATTTT. Translation gives CASSVGEGAINTIYF.

This rearrangement joins TRBV9 to TRBJ2-1, with TRBD2 matching over 7 bases. The CDR3 sequence is 18 residues long. CDR1 is SGDLS and CDR2 is YYNGEE in the germline V gene. Trimming took 0 bases from V and 6 from J; bases not matched to a gene: 15. The CDR3 coding sequence is TGTGCCAGCAGCGTAGGGGAAGAAGGCGGGACTACCCTCAATGAGCAGTTCTTC. This sequence encodes CASSVGEEGGTTLNEQFF.